This T cell receptor (beta chain) was captured by sequencing in a study of blood T cell repertoires in COVID-19. Germline loops: CDR1 MNHEY, CDR2 SMNVEV (reference sequence). V gave up 5 bases and J gave up 4 bases; unmatched junction bases: 11. This CDR3 comprises 17 residues. The table came from immunoSEQ multiplex PCR; TCRdb's copy has only in-frame clones and leaves some out. The sample yields around 62,000 clones, around nine tenths seen once. Sequenced material: peripheral blood. The chain combines TRBV27 with TRBJ1-6; TRBD1 aligns across 7 bases. The receptor's source is a human donor in a cohort sampled during active COVID-19. The chain's CDR3 is CASSHRKGQSYNSPLHF. As DNA, the CDR3 is TGTGCCAGCAGTCACCGAAAGGGACAGAGTTATAATTCACCCCTCCACTTT.